This TCR beta chain is drawn from a study of cytomegalovirus exposure and HLA in healthy donors. Study-wide findings and caveats: A later analysis showed HLA-associated TCR beta chains outstripping equally common others in clonal expansion.

In regard to this clone: Its antigen is undetermined.

Primers: 60 Vbeta forward and 13 Jbeta reverse. Here immunoSEQ multiplex PCR was the method, and the copy in TCRdb shows in-frame clones only, minus some. Among 150,000 to 200,000 clones listed, approximately 82% were seen once. The V gene's germline CDR1 is MNHEY and CDR2 SVGAGI. The CDR3 is 15 residues long. V lost 2 bases to trimming and J lost 2 bases; unmatched junction nucleotides: 4. The sequenced sample consisted of PBMCs. The rearrangement links TRBV6-5 to TRBJ2-7; 9 bases fit TRBD1. This receptor was taken from a woman aged 40 to 49 in good health and CMV-seropositive. The CDR3 nucleotides are TGTGCCAGCAGTTACGGGACAGGGTTTGCCTACGAGCAGTACTTC. Protein sequence: CASSYGTGFAYEQYF.